This T cell receptor beta chain emerged from a study of identical twins. General observations from the study: Partial confounding of zero-insertion analyses by invariant MAIT and iNKT cells was possible. Beta out-of-frame sequences showed weaker excess twin sharing.

Per the germline V gene, CDR1 is SGHVS and CDR2 is FNYEAQ. The CDR3 contains 15 residues. Trimming cost V 1 base and J 5 bases; bases outside gene matches: 3. After template switching added a universal primer site, the resulting cDNA carried unique molecular identifiers. TCRdb used MiXCR to reprocess the 5' RACE reads, holding one entry per CDR3 protein. The sample has 300,000 to 400,000 distinct CDR3 sequences, around 12% seen once. In this sample, this clonotype turned up a few times. Antigen unknown. These data are also associated with another study on yellow fever vaccine responses in identical twins.

This sequence was found in a woman aged 18-29 years in good health. Sequencing was performed on CD8+ T cells sorted from blood. This chain connects TRBV7-6 to TRBJ1-1; TRBD1 aligns across 11 bases. The CDR3 loop is CASSLGGTGGTEAFF. The CDR3 nucleotides are TGTGCCAGCAGCTTAGGGGGGACAGGGGGGACTGAAGCTTTCTTT.